Listed here is a single T cell receptor beta chain. Its antigen is not yet known. It has no much larger one-base neighbor in the sample; base qualities were not kept. The CDR3 covers 15 residues, taking in both the cysteine and the phenylalanine. The sequence is cut down to CDR3 DNA, 45 bases in frame from base 1. Germline trimming amounts to 5 bases on V and 4 bases on J, with 8 as the count of junction bases outside the gene matches. From a lookup of the germline V gene, CDR1 and CDR2 are MNHEY and SVGAGI. The record originates from a study of blood T cell repertoires in COVID-19 (TCRdb year 2020). Looking at the study overall: Samples covering the acute and convalescent phases of COVID-19 were provided by collaborators in the United States, Italy and Spain. The repertoires were made available in a free public database intended to serve as a resource for research on the immune response to SARS-CoV-2. The sample metadata nearly always contained a de-identified subject ID, COVID-19 status, age in years and sex. The material from the prospective study consisted of cDNA or gDNA derived from T cells, B-cell-depleted T cells, or PBMCs. Samples were obtained from the ongoing ImmuneRACE study (first 160 participants) and from approximately 1,200 subjects provided by 6 global collaborators. Deeply sampled blood TCRbeta repertoires from subjects exposed to, actively infected with, or recovered from COVID-19 were included in the dataset. Where available, HLA class I and class II types were obtained from metadata supplied by the sample provider rather than from assay-based typing.

In the prospective study, participants were roughly 18 to 95 years old, resided in 25 or so geographic areas of the United States, and were enrolled through a virtual design. Cohort assignment in the prospective study relied on participant-reported clinical history from a screening survey and a study questionnaire. In the prospective study, whole blood, serum and a nasopharyngeal or oropharyngeal swab were collected from each participant by mobile phlebotomists. Over an approximately two-month period, participants in the prospective study had the option of providing additional blood draws and questionnaires. Before DNA extraction, prospective study blood samples were shipped either frozen or at room temperature. The immunoSEQ Assay, a bias-controlled multiplex PCR, was used to amplify TCRbeta CDR3 regions from genomic DNA. Per the original workflow: Within the assay, amplification of reference gene primers was used to estimate how many nucleated cells each sample contained. Sequence reads were collapsed and filtered to measure the absolute abundance of every unique TCRbeta CDR3 rearrangement. For each sample, productive Simpson clonality was calculated as the square root of Simpson's diversity index across productive rearrangements. TCRdb took over this immuneACCESS table, retaining in-frame rearrangements with V and J assigned. Such tables are incomplete; in checked studies, under half of the missing clones stem from an unresolved V gene, and the remainder is unexplained. For V, J and clone size, that table is used; D and trimming come from the DNA. For this sample the table gives roughly 150,000 clones, of which 81% were detected only once. Of the sample, about 6% is held by the ten largest clones.

The full study reports these points: The quantity of clinical and demographic metadata differed by source and by participant and was supplied without curation.

The clonotype originates from a woman aged 40 to 50 with acute COVID-19. The chain is assembled from TRBV6-5 and TRBJ1-1; the junction holds 9 bases that match TRBD1. The sample consisted of PBMCs or T cells enriched from blood (not recorded which). The bases are TGTGCCAGCAGTATACAGGGGGCCTGGGGCACTGAAGCTTTCTTT. It is translated as CASSIQGAWGTEAFF.